This is a list of T cell receptor beta chains from one sample in a study of T cells in Graves' hyperthyroidism and ophthalmopathy. TCRdb re-analysed the multiplex PCR reads in MiXCR, keeping a single row per CDR3 protein. The data contain approximately 600,000 distinct CDR3 sequences, about 15% of them singletons. The sample comprised blood. The receptors here all came from a woman aged 25 to 39 with Graves' hyperthyroidism that later progressed to Graves' ophthalmopathy. CDR3s include the opening cysteine and the closing phenylalanine or tryptophan. D genes are given only for firm matches. Rows may omit the clone size; those that give it use once, few, many or a size class.

j_gene: TRBJ2-1
abundance: many
d_gene: -
v_gene: TRBV7-2
CDR3aa: CASSLEAEVSPSSYNEQFF
CDR3nt: TGTGCCAGCAGCTTAGAGGCCGAGGTTAGTCCAAGCTCCTACAATGAGCAGTTCTTC

j_gene: TRBJ2-2
abundance: -
d_gene: -
v_gene: TRBV5-1
CDR3aa: CASSFFPTGNTGELFF
CDR3nt: TGCGCCAGCAGCTTTTTCCCAACAGGGAACACCGGGGAGCTGTTTTTT

j_gene: TRBJ1-2
abundance: -
d_gene: -
v_gene: TRBV20-1
CDR3aa: CSAIGGSGYTF
CDR3nt: TGCAGTGCTATAGGAGGGAGTGGCTACACCTTC

j_gene: TRBJ2-7
abundance: many
d_gene: TRBD2
v_gene: TRBV10-3
CDR3aa: CATGTSGAPSYEQYF
CDR3nt: TGTGCCACCGGGACTAGCGGGGCTCCCTCCTACGAGCAGTACTTC

j_gene: TRBJ1-1
abundance: many
d_gene: -
v_gene: TRBV28
CDR3aa: CASSPLPGKSVEAFF
CDR3nt: TGTGCCAGCAGTCCCCTCCCCGGGAAGTCAGTTGAAGCTTTCTTT

j_gene: TRBJ2-1
abundance: -
d_gene: TRBD2
v_gene: TRBV12-3/TRBV12-4
CDR3aa: CASSPSGAGGLGNEQFF
CDR3nt: TGTGCCAGCAGTCCCTCCGGGGCGGGAGGGCTGGGGAATGAGCAGTTCTTC

j_gene: TRBJ2-2
abundance: -
d_gene: -
v_gene: TRBV28
CDR3aa: CASSGGSTGELFF
CDR3nt: TGTGCCAGCAGTGGGGGGAGCACCGGGGAGCTGTTTTTT

j_gene: TRBJ2-5
abundance: many
d_gene: -
v_gene: TRBV20-1
CDR3aa: CSAPPTGPKETQYF
CDR3nt: TGCAGTGCTCCTCCCACGGGGCCCAAAGAGACCCAGTACTTC

j_gene: TRBJ1-2
abundance: many
d_gene: TRBD1
v_gene: TRBV7-2
CDR3aa: CASSLGRGDYGYTF
CDR3nt: TGTGCCAGCAGCTTGGGCAGGGGGGACTATGGCTACACCTTC

j_gene: TRBJ2-7
abundance: -
d_gene: -
v_gene: TRBV6-1
CDR3aa: CASSEALISETYEQYF
CDR3nt: TGTGCCAGCAGTGAAGCGCTGATTTCAGAGACCTACGAGCAGTACTTC

j_gene: TRBJ2-7
abundance: many
d_gene: -
v_gene: TRBV30
CDR3aa: CAWRYGSYEQYF
CDR3nt: TGTGCCTGGAGATACGGGTCCTACGAGCAGTACTTC

j_gene: TRBJ1-2
abundance: many
d_gene: -
v_gene: TRBV11-2
CDR3aa: CASSLDLTDYGYTF
CDR3nt: TGTGCCAGCAGCTTAGATCTGACAGACTATGGCTACACCTTC

j_gene: TRBJ2-7
abundance: many
d_gene: -
v_gene: TRBV20-1
CDR3aa: CSARAGTSYEQYF
CDR3nt: TGCAGTGCTAGAGCCGGAACCTCCTACGAGCAGTACTTC

j_gene: TRBJ2-7
abundance: many
d_gene: TRBD2
v_gene: TRBV28
CDR3aa: CASSTTGSGRGYEQYF
CDR3nt: TGTGCCAGCAGTACGACAGGGAGCGGGAGGGGGTACGAGCAGTACTTC

j_gene: TRBJ2-7
abundance: many
d_gene: TRBD1
v_gene: TRBV12-3/TRBV12-4
CDR3aa: CASSLRRTGGIHEQYF
CDR3nt: TGTGCCAGCAGTTTAAGACGGACAGGGGGCATCCACGAGCAGTACTTC

j_gene: TRBJ1-4
abundance: -
d_gene: TRBD1
v_gene: TRBV27
CDR3aa: CASSLQQGFGTNEKLFF
CDR3nt: TGTGCCAGCAGCCTCCAACAGGGGTTCGGGACTAATGAAAAACTGTTTTTT

j_gene: TRBJ2-5
abundance: few
d_gene: -
v_gene: TRBV12-3/TRBV12-4
CDR3aa: CASTRGNQETQYF
CDR3nt: TGTGCCAGCACTCGTGGGAATCAAGAGACCCAGTACTTC

j_gene: TRBJ1-1
abundance: many
d_gene: -
v_gene: TRBV2
CDR3aa: CASSESRNTEAFF
CDR3nt: TGTGCCAGCAGTGAAAGCAGGAACACTGAAGCTTTCTTT

j_gene: TRBJ1-2
abundance: few
d_gene: TRBD1
v_gene: TRBV4-2
CDR3aa: CASSQAGTGTGYGYTF
CDR3nt: TGTGCCAGCAGCCAAGCCGGGACAGGGACCGGCTATGGCTACACCTTC

j_gene: TRBJ1-1
abundance: -
d_gene: -
v_gene: TRBV20-1
CDR3aa: CSARDMDRQNTEAFF
CDR3nt: TGCAGTGCTAGAGATATGGACAGACAGAACACTGAAGCTTTCTTT

j_gene: TRBJ2-5
abundance: many
d_gene: -
v_gene: TRBV28
CDR3aa: CASSTGWGETQYF
CDR3nt: TGTGCCAGCAGTACCGGGTGGGGAGAGACCCAGTACTTC

j_gene: TRBJ1-2
abundance: many
d_gene: -
v_gene: TRBV29-1
CDR3aa: CSAELGTPDGSYTF
CDR3nt: TGCAGCGCAGAGCTCGGGACTCCTGACGGGAGCTACACCTTC

j_gene: TRBJ1-6
abundance: few
d_gene: -
v_gene: TRBV9
CDR3aa: CASSQGGNSPLHF
CDR3nt: TGTGCCAGCAGCCAGGGTGGGAATTCACCCCTCCACTTT

j_gene: TRBJ2-3
abundance: many
d_gene: -
v_gene: TRBV12-3/TRBV12-4
CDR3aa: CASSFGGKNTQYF
CDR3nt: TGTGCCAGCAGTTTCGGAGGGAAAAATACGCAGTATTTT

j_gene: TRBJ2-2
abundance: many
d_gene: -
v_gene: TRBV9
CDR3aa: CASSVVGDTGELFF
CDR3nt: TGTGCCAGCAGCGTAGTGGGGGACACCGGGGAGCTGTTTTTT